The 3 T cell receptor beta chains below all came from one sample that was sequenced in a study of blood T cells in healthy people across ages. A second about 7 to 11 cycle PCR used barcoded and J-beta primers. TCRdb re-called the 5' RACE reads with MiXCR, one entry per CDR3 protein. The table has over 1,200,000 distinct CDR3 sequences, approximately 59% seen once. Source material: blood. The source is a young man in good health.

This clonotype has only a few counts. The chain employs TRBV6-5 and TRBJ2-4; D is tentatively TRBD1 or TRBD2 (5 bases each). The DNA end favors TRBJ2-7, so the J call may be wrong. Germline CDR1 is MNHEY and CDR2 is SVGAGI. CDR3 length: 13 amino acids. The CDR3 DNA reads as TGTGCCAGCAGTTACTCGAGGGACCACGAGCAGTACTTC. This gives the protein CASSYSRDHEQYF.

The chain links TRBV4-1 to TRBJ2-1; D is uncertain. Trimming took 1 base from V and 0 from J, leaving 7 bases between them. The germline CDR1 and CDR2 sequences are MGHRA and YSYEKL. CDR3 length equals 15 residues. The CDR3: CASSQVESSYNEQFF. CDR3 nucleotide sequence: TGCGCCAGCAGCCAAGTAGAGAGCTCCTACAATGAGCAGTTCTTC.

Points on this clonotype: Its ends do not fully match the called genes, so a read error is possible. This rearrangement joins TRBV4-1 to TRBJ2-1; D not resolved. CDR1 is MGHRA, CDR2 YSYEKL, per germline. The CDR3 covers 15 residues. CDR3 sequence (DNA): TGCGCCAGCAGCCAAGATCTTTACGGTAACAATGAGCAGTTTTTC. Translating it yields CASSQDLYGNNEQFF.